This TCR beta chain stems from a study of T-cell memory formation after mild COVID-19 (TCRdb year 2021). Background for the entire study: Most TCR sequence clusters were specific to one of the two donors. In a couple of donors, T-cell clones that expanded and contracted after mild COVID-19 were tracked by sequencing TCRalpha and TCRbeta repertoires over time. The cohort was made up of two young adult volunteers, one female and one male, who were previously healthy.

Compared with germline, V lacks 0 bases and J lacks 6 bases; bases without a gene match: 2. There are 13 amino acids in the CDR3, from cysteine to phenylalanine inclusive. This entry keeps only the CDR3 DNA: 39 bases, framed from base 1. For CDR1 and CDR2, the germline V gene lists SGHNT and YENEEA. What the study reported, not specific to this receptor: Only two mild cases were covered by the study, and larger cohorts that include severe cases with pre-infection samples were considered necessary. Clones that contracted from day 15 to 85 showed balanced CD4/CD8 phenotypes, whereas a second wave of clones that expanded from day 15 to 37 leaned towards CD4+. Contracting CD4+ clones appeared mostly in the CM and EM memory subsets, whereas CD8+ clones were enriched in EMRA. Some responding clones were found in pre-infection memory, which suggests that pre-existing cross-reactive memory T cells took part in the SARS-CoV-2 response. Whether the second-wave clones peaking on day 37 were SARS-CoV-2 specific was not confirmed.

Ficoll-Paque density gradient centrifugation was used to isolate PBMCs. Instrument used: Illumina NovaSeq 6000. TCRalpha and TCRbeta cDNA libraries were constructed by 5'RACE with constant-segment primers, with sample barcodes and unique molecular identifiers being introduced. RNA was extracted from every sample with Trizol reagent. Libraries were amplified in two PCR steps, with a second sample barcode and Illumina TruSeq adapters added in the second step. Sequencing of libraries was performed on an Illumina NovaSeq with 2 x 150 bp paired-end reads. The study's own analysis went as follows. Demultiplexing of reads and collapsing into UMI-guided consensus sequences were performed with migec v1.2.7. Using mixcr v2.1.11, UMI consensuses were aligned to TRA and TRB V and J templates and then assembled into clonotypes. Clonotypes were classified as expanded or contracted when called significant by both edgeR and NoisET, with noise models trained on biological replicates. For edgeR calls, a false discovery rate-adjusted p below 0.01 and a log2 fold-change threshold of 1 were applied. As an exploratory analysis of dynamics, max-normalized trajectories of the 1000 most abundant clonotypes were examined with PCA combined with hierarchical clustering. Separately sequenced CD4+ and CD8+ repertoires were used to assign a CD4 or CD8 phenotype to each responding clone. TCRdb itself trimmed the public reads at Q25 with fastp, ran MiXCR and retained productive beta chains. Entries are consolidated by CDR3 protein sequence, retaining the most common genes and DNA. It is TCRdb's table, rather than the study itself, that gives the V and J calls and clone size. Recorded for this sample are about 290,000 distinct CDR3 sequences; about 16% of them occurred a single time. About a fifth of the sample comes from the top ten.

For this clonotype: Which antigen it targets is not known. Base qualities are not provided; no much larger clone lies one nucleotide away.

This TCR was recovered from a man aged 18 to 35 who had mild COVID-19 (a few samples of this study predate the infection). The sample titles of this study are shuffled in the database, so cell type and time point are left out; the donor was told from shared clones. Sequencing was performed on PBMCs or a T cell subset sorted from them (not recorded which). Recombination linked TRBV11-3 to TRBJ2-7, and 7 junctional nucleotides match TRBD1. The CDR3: CASSLDPGGEQYF. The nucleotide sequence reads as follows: TGTGCCAGCAGCTTAGATCCAGGGGGCGAGCAGTACTTC.